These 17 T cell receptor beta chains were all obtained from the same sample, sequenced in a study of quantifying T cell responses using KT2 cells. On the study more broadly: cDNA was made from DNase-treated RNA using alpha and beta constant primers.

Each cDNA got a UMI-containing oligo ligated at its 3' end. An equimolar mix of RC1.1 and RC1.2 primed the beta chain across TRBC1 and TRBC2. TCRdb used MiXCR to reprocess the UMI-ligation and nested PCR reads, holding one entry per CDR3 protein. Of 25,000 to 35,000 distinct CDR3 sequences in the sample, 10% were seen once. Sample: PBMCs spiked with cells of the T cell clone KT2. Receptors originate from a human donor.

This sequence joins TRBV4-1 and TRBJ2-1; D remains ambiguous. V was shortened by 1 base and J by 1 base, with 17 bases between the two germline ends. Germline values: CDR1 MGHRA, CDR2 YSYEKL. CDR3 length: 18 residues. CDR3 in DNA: TGCGCCAGCAGCCAAGTTGATATGGGATTTTCGTCCTACAATGAGCAGTTCTTC. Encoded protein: CASSQVDMGFSSYNEQFF.

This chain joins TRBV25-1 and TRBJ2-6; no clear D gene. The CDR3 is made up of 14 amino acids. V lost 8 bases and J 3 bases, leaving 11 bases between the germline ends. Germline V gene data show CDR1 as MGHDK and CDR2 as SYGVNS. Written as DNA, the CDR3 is TGTGCCAGCCTTGTAATGTATGGGGCCAACGTCCTGACTTTC. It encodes CASLVMYGANVLTF.

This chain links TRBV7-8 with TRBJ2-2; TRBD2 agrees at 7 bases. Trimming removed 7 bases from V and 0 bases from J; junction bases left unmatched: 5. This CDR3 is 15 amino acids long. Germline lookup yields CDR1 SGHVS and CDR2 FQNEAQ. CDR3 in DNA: TGTGCCAGCATGTGGGGGGGATCGAACACCGGGGAGCTGTTTTTT. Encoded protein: CASMWGGSNTGELFF.

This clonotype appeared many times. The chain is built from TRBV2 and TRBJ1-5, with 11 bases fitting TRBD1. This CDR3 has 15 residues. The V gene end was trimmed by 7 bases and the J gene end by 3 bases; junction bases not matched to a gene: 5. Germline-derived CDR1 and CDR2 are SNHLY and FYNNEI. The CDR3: CASKGQGVNNQPQHF. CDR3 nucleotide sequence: TGTGCCAGCAAGGGACAGGGGGTAAACAATCAGCCCCAGCATTTT.

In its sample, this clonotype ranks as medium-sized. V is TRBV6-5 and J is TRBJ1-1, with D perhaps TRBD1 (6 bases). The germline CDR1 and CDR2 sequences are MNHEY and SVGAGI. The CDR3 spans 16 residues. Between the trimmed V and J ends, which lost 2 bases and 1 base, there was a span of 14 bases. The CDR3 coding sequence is TGTGCCAGCAGTTACACCTGGACAGTCGGGAACACTGAAGCTTTCTTT. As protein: CASSYTWTVGNTEAFF.

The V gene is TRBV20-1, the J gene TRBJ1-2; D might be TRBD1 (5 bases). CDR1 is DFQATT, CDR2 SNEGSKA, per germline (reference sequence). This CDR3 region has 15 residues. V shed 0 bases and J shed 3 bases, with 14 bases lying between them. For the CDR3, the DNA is TGCAGTGCTAGAGATATCGGCGGGGCGGACTATGGCTACACCTTC. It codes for CSARDIGGADYGYTF.

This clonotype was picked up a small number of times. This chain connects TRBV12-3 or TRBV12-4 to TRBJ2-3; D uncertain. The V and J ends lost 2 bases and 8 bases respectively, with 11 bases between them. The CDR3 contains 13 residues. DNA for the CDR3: TGTGCCAGCAGTTTATACGAACGGAGTACGCAGTATTTT. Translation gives CASSLYERSTQYF.

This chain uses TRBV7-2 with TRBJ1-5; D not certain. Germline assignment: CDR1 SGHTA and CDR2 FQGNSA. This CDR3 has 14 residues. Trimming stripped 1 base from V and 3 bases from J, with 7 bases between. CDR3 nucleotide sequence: TGTGCCAGCAGCTTAGTTTCCAACAATCAGCCCCAGCATTTT. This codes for CASSLVSNNQPQHF.

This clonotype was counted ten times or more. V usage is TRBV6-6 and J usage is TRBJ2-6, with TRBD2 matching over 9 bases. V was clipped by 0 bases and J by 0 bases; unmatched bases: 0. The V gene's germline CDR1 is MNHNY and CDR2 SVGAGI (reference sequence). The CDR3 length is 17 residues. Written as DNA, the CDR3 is TGTGCCAGCAGTTACTCGACTAGCGGCTCTGGGGCCAACGTCCTGACTTTC. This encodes CASSYSTSGSGANVLTF.

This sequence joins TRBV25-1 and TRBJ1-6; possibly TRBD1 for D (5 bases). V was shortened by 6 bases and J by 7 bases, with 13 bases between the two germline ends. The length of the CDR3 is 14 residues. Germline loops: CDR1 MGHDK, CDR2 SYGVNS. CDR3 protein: CASSPGPTNSPLHF. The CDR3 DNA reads TGTGCCAGCAGCCCGGGACCGACGAATTCACCCCTCCACTTT.

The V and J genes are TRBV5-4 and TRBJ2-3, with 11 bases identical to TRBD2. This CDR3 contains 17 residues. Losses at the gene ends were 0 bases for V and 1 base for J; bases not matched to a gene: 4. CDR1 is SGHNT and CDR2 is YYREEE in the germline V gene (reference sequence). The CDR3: CASSLVAGGLGTDTQYF. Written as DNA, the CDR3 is TGTGCCAGCAGCTTGGTAGCGGGGGGGCTGGGCACAGATACGCAGTATTTT.

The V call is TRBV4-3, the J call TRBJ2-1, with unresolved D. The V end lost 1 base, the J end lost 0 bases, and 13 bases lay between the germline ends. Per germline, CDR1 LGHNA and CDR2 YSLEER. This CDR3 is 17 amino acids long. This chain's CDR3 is CASSQGSGPASYNEQFF. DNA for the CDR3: TGCGCCAGCAGCCAAGGATCAGGACCGGCCTCCTACAATGAGCAGTTCTTC.

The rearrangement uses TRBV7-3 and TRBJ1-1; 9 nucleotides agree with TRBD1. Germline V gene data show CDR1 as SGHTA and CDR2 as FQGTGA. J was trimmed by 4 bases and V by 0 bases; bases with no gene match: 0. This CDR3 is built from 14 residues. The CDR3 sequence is CASSLTGQGTEAFF. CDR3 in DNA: TGTGCCAGCAGCTTAACGGGACAGGGCACTGAAGCTTTCTTT.

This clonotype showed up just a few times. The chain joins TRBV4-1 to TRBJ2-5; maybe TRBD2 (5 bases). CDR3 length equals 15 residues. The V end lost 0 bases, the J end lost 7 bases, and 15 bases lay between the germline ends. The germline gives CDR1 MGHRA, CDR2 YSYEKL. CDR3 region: CASSQDGSGKVTQYF. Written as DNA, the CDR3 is TGCGCCAGCAGCCAAGATGGGTCGGGGAAGGTGACCCAGTACTTC.

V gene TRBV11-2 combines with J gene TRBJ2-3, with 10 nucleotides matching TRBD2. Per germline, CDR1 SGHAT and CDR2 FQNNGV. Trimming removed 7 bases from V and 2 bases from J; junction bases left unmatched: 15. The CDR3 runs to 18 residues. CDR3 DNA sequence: TGTGCCAGCACCGGACTAGCGGCAAGTGGGGCTTACACAGATACGCAGTATTTT. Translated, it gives CASTGLAASGAYTDTQYF.

The CDR3 is CASTKIRGKNPEGYTF. CDR3 in DNA: TGTGCCAGCACCAAAATTCGGGGGAAGAACCCAGAGGGCTACACCTTC. The chain carries TRBV2 and TRBJ1-2; tentative D call: TRBD1 (5 bases). There are 16 residues in the CDR3. Per germline, CDR1 SNHLY and CDR2 FYNNEI. The V end lost 7 bases, the J end lost 8 bases, and 26 bases lay between the germline ends.

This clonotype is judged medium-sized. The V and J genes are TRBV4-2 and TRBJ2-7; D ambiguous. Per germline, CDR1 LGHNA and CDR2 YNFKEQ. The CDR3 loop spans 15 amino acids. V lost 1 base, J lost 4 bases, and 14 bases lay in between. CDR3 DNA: TGTGCCAGCAGCCAAGTGGATAGAGACCTTTACGAGCAGTACTTC. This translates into CASSQVDRDLYEQYF.